This T cell receptor (beta chain) was recorded in a study of CD8+CD57+ T cells in acquired aplastic anemia. Study-level results: Patients and controls were not found to differ significantly in CD8+ Simpson's diversity.

This clonotype was counted ten times or more. The antigen remains undetermined. The TCR beta profiling, which covered VDJ combination and CDR3 sequence, was carried out using genomic DNA as the template. TCRdb fed the reads into MiXCR, producing one record per CDR3 protein. The top ten hold 3.2% of the sample, which has 150,000 to 200,000 distinct CDR3 sequences, 40% to 55% seen once. The patients chosen for sequencing had shown expansion of CD8+CD57+ cells (detected by flow cytometry). Everyone among the patients had severe acquired aplastic anemia. V was trimmed by 0 bases and J by 0 bases, leaving 12 bases between them. This CDR3 is 16 amino acids long. In germline, CDR1 is DFQATT, CDR2 SNEGSKA (reference sequence).

The rearrangement joins TRBV20-1 to TRBJ2-1; D unclear. The sequence was obtained from a human donor with aplastic anemia. Sequencing was done on a sample of sorted CD4+, CD8+, or CD8+CD57+ T cells (not recorded which) from PBMCs. CDR3 nucleotide sequence: TGCAGTGCTAGAGATCTCCTACCTACCTCCTACAATGAGCAGTTCTTC. Encoded protein: CSARDLLPTSYNEQFF.